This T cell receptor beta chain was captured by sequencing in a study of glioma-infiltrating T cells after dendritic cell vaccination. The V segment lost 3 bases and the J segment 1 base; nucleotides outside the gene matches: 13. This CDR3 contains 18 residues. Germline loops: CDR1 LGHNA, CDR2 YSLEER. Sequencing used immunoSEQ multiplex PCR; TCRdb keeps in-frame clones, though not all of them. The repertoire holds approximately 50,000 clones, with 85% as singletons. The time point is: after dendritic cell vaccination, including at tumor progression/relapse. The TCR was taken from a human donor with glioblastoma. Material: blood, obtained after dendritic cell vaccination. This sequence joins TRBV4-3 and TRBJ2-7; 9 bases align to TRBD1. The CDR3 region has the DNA TGCGCCAGCAGCCAGGGGACAGGGCCTTTCTTGGTTTCCTACGAGCAGTACTTC. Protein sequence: CASSQGTGPFLVSYEQYF.